The 27 T cell receptor beta chains listed next were all sequenced from one sample in a study of T cells after yellow fever vaccination. TCRdb re-called the 5' RACE reads with MiXCR, one entry per CDR3 protein. The sample has some 97,000 distinct CDR3 sequences, roughly 5.8% seen once; the top ten hold roughly 39%. Here the sequenced sample was CD8+ T cells sorted from PBMCs, taken 10 days after the yellow fever booster vaccination. The source is a man aged 18 to 30 who received the YFV17D yellow fever vaccine.

This clonotype was seen at least ten times. The rearrangement uses TRBV11-2 and TRBJ2-3; possibly TRBD1 or TRBD2 for D (5 bases each). Germline CDR1 is SGHAT and CDR2 is FQNNGV. CDR3 size: 16 residues. Trimming took off 3 bases at V and 4 bases at J, with 17 bases between the two ends. CDR3 coding DNA: TGTGCCAGCAGCTTGGGTTCTATCGGGGCCCCAGATACGCAGTATTTT. Its translation: CASSLGSIGAPDTQYF.

This clonotype was counted only a few times. V is TRBV27 and J is TRBJ1-5; D call uncertain. CDR1 MNHEY and CDR2 SMNVEV come from the germline V gene (reference sequence). The CDR3 has 12 residues. V was shortened by 10 bases and J by 0 bases, with 7 bases between the two germline ends. CDR3 DNA sequence: TGTGCCACCGGACGTAGCAATCAGCCCCAGCATTTT. Protein product: CATGRSNQPQHF.

This clonotype occurred many times. The genes are TRBV20-1 and TRBJ1-1, with TRBD1 identical over 7 bases. Trimming took 7 bases from V and 1 from J; bases not matched to a gene: 3. Per the germline V gene, CDR1 is DFQATT and CDR2 is SNEGSKA (reference sequence). The CDR3 extends over 12 amino acids. CDR3 sequence reads: CSVRTGNTEAFF. The DNA for the CDR3 is TGCAGTGTTCGGACAGGGAACACTGAAGCTTTCTTT.

This clonotype has just a few counts. The gene calls are TRBV12-3 or TRBV12-4 and TRBJ1-2; D possibly corresponds to TRBD1 (5 bases). The CDR3 length is 15 residues. Trimming took off 3 bases at V and 3 bases at J, with 14 bases between the two ends. The CDR3 bases are TGTGCCAGCAGTTTGGGGACGGGCCTGGACTATGGCTACACCTTC. This codes for CASSLGTGLDYGYTF.

This clonotype came up a few times. V and J are TRBV5-1 and TRBJ2-3, with 8 nucleotides matching TRBD2. Per the germline V gene, CDR1 is SGHRS and CDR2 is YFSETQ. Germline trimming cut 5 bases from V and 2 bases from J; bases unmatched to any gene: 10. This CDR3 comprises 16 residues. CDR3 coding DNA: TGCGCCAGCAGTTCCCGCCGGGGGGGCCTCACAGATACGCAGTATTTT. The encoded protein is CASSSRRGGLTDTQYF. Variable domain in full (rest from reference TRBV5-1 and TRBJ2-3): KAGVTQTPRYLIKTRGQQVTLSCSPISGHRSVSWYQQTPGQGLQFLFEYFSETQRNKGNFPGRFSGRQFSNSRSEMNVSTLELGDSALYLCASSSRRGGLTDTQYFGPGTRLTVL.

Many counts were recorded for this clonotype. The chain uses TRBV9 and TRBJ1-2; D is uncertain. CDR1 is SGDLS and CDR2 is YYNGEE in the germline V gene. CDR3 length: 17 residues. V was pared by 4 bases and J by 4 bases, with 23 bases between. In DNA form, the CDR3 reads TGTGCCAGCAGCCCCCATAGTGGACCGTACCCTCCCTATGGCTACACCTTC. Encoded protein: CASSPHSGPYPPYGYTF.

This clonotype was picked up many times. The rearrangement joins TRBV13 to TRBJ1-1; no reliable D call. Germline CDR1 PRHDT, CDR2 FYEKMQ (reference sequence). CDR3 length equals 13 residues. Between the trimmed V and J ends, which lost 5 bases and 5 bases, there was a span of 12 bases. CDR3 sequence reads: CASSPKARTEAFF. As DNA, the CDR3 is TGTGCCAGCAGCCCTAAGGCGAGAACTGAAGCTTTCTTT.

This clonotype was counted only a few times. This chain joins TRBV7-6 and TRBJ1-1; D is undetermined. V gave up 5 bases and J gave up 1 base, with 8 bases separating them. This CDR3 spans 13 amino acids. CDR1 is SGHVS, CDR2 FNYEAQ, per germline. The CDR3 reads CASSPYRNTEAFF. In DNA form, the CDR3 reads TGTGCCAGCAGCCCATATCGGAACACTGAAGCTTTCTTT.

This clonotype came up a few times. The chain couples TRBV5-1 to TRBJ2-3; D may be TRBD2 (6 bases). The V end was cut by 4 bases, the J end by 2 bases, with 14 bases between. This CDR3 is built from 15 residues. CDR1 is SGHRS and CDR2 is YFSETQ in the germline V gene. In DNA, the CDR3 is TGCGCCAGCAGCAACCTGGGGCGGGACACAGATACGCAGTATTTT. It is translated as CASSNLGRDTDTQYF.

The chain carries TRBV27 and TRBJ1-2; TRBD1 matches at 10 bases. Per germline, CDR1 MNHEY and CDR2 SMNVEV (reference sequence). The V and J ends lost 8 bases and 14 bases, in that order; junction bases with no gene match: 8. The CDR3 sequence is 11 residues long. CDR3 sequence (DNA): TGTGCCAGCGGATCCGGGACAGGGGTGACCTTC. Residues: CASGSGTGVTF.

In this sample, this clonotype turned up a few times. The V and J genes are TRBV9 and TRBJ1-1; D unclear. CDR3 size: 14 residues. Germline values: CDR1 SGDLS, CDR2 YYNGEE. V lost 4 bases and J 5 bases, leaving 15 bases between the germline ends. In nucleotides, the CDR3 is TGTGCCAGCAGCCCACCAGCGGGTAGAACTGAAGCTTTCTTT. Its protein product is CASSPPAGRTEAFF.

This rearrangement joins TRBV7-9 to TRBJ2-5; D may match TRBD1 or TRBD2 (6 bases each). The germline V and J ends were trimmed by 6 bases and 5 bases, with 19 bases remaining between them. CDR3 length equals 15 residues. The germline CDR1 and CDR2 sequences are SEHNR and FQNEAQ (reference sequence). The CDR3 nucleotides read TGTGCCAGCAGTTTATACAGGGTGGCGGGGGAGACCCAGTACTTC. Residues: CASSLYRVAGETQYF.

The chain links TRBV25-1 to TRBJ2-1, with 7 nucleotides matching TRBD1. The germline V gene has CDR1 MGHDK and CDR2 SYGVNS. CDR3 size: 12 residues. V dropped 4 bases and J dropped 7; count of bases not matched to a gene: 1. The CDR3 is CASSVQGNEQFF. The DNA of the CDR3 is TGTGCCAGCAGTGTACAGGGGAATGAGCAGTTCTTC. The whole variable domain, remainder taken from reference TRBV25-1 and TRBJ2-1, is EADIYQTPRYLVIGTGKKITLECSQTMGHDKMYWYQQDPGMELHLIHYSYGVNSTEKGDLSSESTVSRIRTEHFPLTLESARPSHTSQYLCASSVQGNEQFFGPGTRLTVL.

Ten or more counts support this clonotype. This chain joins TRBV12-3 or TRBV12-4 and TRBJ2-3; D gene ambiguous. This CDR3 is built from 14 residues. The ends were cut back, 3 bases at V and 0 bases at J, with 7 bases in the middle. CDR3 nucleotide sequence: TGTGCCAGCAGTTTTGGGTCTAGCACAGATACGCAGTATTTT. It yields the protein CASSFGSSTDTQYF.

The chain has TRBV7-2 and TRBJ2-1; 8 nucleotides match TRBD2. CDR3 size: 16 residues. V gave up 5 bases and J gave up 10 bases; unmatched junction bases: 16. Germline CDR1 reads SGHTA; CDR2 reads FQGNSA. The CDR3 DNA sequence: TGTGCCAGCAGCGTACCTAGCGGGCCCGCGGTATGGGAGCAGTTCTTC. Amino acid sequence: CASSVPSGPAVWEQFF.

V gene TRBV9 combines with J gene TRBJ2-5; TRBD1 agrees at 8 bases. The CDR3 runs 15 residues. The V segment lost 5 bases and the J segment 5 bases; nucleotides outside the gene matches: 11. Germline V lookup: CDR1 SGDLS, CDR2 YYNGEE. The DNA for the CDR3 is TGTGCCAGCAGTGGGGGTGACAGGGGATCGGAGACCCAGTACTTC. Translated, it gives CASSGGDRGSETQYF. The whole variable domain, remainder taken from reference TRBV9 and TRBJ2-5, is DSGVTQTPKHLITATGQRVTLRCSPRSGDLSVYWYQQSLDQGLQFLIQYYNGEERAKGNILERFSAQQFPDLHSELNLSSLELGDSALYFCASSGGDRGSETQYFGPGTRLLVL.

This clonotype was seen many times. The chain has TRBV3-1 and TRBJ2-1; D gene uncertain. CDR1 and CDR2 (germline): LGHDT, YNNKEL (reference sequence). V lost 0 bases and J 3 bases, leaving 9 bases between the germline ends. This CDR3 is 15 amino acids long. CDR3 DNA sequence: TGTGCCAGCAGCCAAGATTCCCCAGTCTACAATGAGCAGTTCTTC. Protein sequence: CASSQDSPVYNEQFF.

This clonotype was recorded many times. The J gene is TRBJ2-1, the V gene TRBV29-1; D remains unclear. The V end lost 2 bases, the J end lost 8 bases, and 13 bases lay between the germline ends. The CDR3 loop spans 13 amino acids. Per germline, CDR1 SQVTM and CDR2 ANQGSEA. As DNA, the CDR3 is TGCAGCGTTGAACCAGCGTTGGGCGATGAGCAGTTCTTC. This codes for CSVEPALGDEQFF.

The rearrangement links TRBV20-1 to TRBJ2-7; TRBD2 agrees at 7 bases. J lost 0 bases, V lost 1 base, and 6 bases had no gene match. The germline V gene encodes CDR1 DFQATT and CDR2 SNEGSKA (reference sequence). CDR3 size: 15 residues. CDR3 bases: TGCAGTGCTAGAGGACTAGCAGGGACCTCCTACGAGCAGTACTTC. It specifies CSARGLAGTSYEQYF.

This clonotype appeared a few times. The gene calls are TRBV5-1 and TRBJ2-7, with D possibly called TRBD1 or TRBD2 (5 bases each). V lost 4 bases, J lost 3 bases, and 8 bases lay in between. This CDR3 spans 12 amino acids. From germline, CDR1 is SGHRS and CDR2 YFSETQ. The CDR3 protein is CASSAGSYEQYF. As DNA, the CDR3 is TGCGCCAGCAGCGCAGGGAGCTACGAGCAGTACTTC.

This clonotype was picked up a small number of times. The chain recombines TRBV14 with TRBJ1-1; D is perhaps TRBD1 (6 bases). V lost 3 bases and J 1 base, leaving 15 bases between the germline ends. Germline V gene sequence: CDR1 SGHDN, CDR2 FVKESK. The CDR3 extends over 16 amino acids. The CDR3 DNA reads as TGTGCCAGCAGCCATCCGGGGGCGTTAGGGAACACTGAAGCTTTCTTT. Translation gives CASSHPGALGNTEAFF.

This clonotype was seen a handful of times. The genes are TRBV6-5 and TRBJ2-1; 7 nucleotides agree with TRBD1. From germline, CDR1 is MNHEY and CDR2 SVGAGI. This CDR3 spans 17 amino acids. V lost 5 bases, J lost 0 bases, and 10 bases stayed unmatched. The CDR3 is CASSGDPTGASYNEQFF. CDR3 nucleotide sequence: TGTGCCAGCAGTGGGGATCCTACAGGGGCCTCCTACAATGAGCAGTTCTTC.

This clonotype appeared a few times. The gene calls are TRBV27 and TRBJ1-1; perhaps TRBD1 as D (5 bases). Germline CDR1 MNHEY, CDR2 SMNVEV (reference sequence). The length of the CDR3 is 13 residues. The V end was cut by 6 bases, the J end by 0 bases, with 8 bases between. CDR3 sequence reads: CASRGRMNTEAFF. CDR3 bases: TGTGCCAGCAGGGGACGGATGAACACTGAAGCTTTCTTT.

This clonotype was observed many times. The rearrangement joins TRBV29-1 to TRBJ2-3, with TRBD2 identical over 10 bases. J lost 4 bases, V lost 3 bases, and 10 bases had no gene match. The V gene's germline CDR1 is SQVTM and CDR2 ANQGSEA. The CDR3 sequence is 16 residues long. CDR3 DNA: TGCAGCGTTGAGCTAGCGGGGGCGCCGAGGGCAGATACGCAGTATTTT. Protein: CSVELAGAPRADTQYF.

The chain combines TRBV11-2 with TRBJ2-1, with 8 positions matching TRBD2. The CDR3 spans 14 residues. Unmatched junction bases numbered 8, after V lost 5 bases and J lost 8 bases. The V gene's germline CDR1 is SGHAT and CDR2 FQNNGV. CDR3: CASSPGTGGDEQFF. The CDR3 DNA follows: TGTGCCAGCAGCCCCGGAACGGGGGGGGATGAGCAGTTCTTC.

This CDR3 reads CASSQTSGANTGELFF. The CDR3 region has the DNA TGTGCCAGCAGCCAAACTAGCGGCGCGAACACCGGGGAGCTGTTTTTT. The chain joins TRBV5-6 to TRBJ2-2; 8 positions agree with TRBD2. CDR3 size: 16 residues. Germline trimming cut 4 bases from V and 0 bases from J; bases unmatched to any gene: 5. The germline CDR1 and CDR2 sequences are SGHDT and YYEEEE. Using reference TRBV5-6 and TRBJ2-2 for the parts outside the CDR3, the full variable domain is DAGVTQSPTHLIKTRGQQVTLRCSPKSGHDTVSWYQQALGQGPQFIFQYYEEEERQRGNFPDRFSGHQFPNYSSELNVNALLLGDSALYLCASSQTSGANTGELFFGEGSRLTVL.

This clonotype was seen more than once but under ten times. CDR3 bases: TGCAGCGTTGAGTTGTATTCGGAAACGGGCTACACCTTC. Its protein product is CSVELYSETGYTF. The chain is built from TRBV29-1 and TRBJ1-2, with no clear D. V was cut by 3 bases and J by 8 bases, with 16 bases left in between. This CDR3 is 13 amino acids long. Germline V CDR1 and CDR2: SQVTM, ANQGSEA.